The clone carrying this T cell receptor beta chain was seen at least ten times. The time point here: sample taken at primary tumor resection. Donation came from around 72 patients with untreated early-stage non-small cell lung cancer. Unsorted tumor, nontumor lung tissue or cryopreserved PBMC supplied the whole RNA. The sample originates from a study of spatial heterogeneity in lung cancer. As for the study in general: Compared with alpha-chain sequences, beta-chain sequences were consistently detected in greater numbers.

TCRdb re-called the 5' RACE reads through MiXCR, storing one row per CDR3 protein. The top ten clones hold more than 25% of a sample with about 23,000 distinct CDR3 sequences, approximately 3% of them seen once. This TCR derives from a female donor with early-stage non-small cell lung cancer. This specimen was PBMCs, taken at surgery.

The CDR3 DNA is TGTGCCAGCAAAGGCGGGCGGGGACGGGAACAAGAGACCCAGTACTTC. Encoded protein: CASKGGRGREQETQYF. This sequence joins TRBV5-6 and TRBJ2-5; tentatively, D is TRBD2 (6 bases). Germline CDR1 SGHDT, CDR2 YYEEEE. V lost 6 bases to trimming and J lost 2 bases, with 20 bases between them. The CDR3 length is 16 residues.